A selection of T cell receptor beta chains follows, all from one sample in a study of cytomegalovirus exposure and HLA in healthy donors. Sequencing used immunoSEQ multiplex PCR; TCRdb keeps in-frame clones, though not all of them. This sample has about 65,000 clones, with just under 95% found just once. The sequenced sample consisted of PBMCs. These receptors all come from a man aged 18 to 35 in good health and CMV-seropositive. Both conserved end residues are part of each CDR3. D genes are given only for firm matches. Size is stated for part of the rows, as once, few or many counts, or as a class when the clone is expanded.

d_gene	abundance	v_gene	j_gene	CDR3aa	CDR3nt
TRBD1	once	TRBV27	TRBJ2-1	CASSFRTGLAYNEQFF	TGTGCCAGCAGTTTCCGGACAGGGTTGGCCTACAATGAGCAGTTCTTC
-	-	TRBV30	TRBJ2-7	CAWSEQSVEQYF	TGTGCCTGGAGCGAACAGTCGGTCGAGCAGTACTTC
TRBD1	-	TRBV4-1	TRBJ2-5	CASSNTGVRETQYF	TGCGCCAGCAGTAACACAGGGGTTCGGGAGACCCAGTACTTC
-	-	TRBV6-4	TRBJ1-1	CASSETGNTEAFF	TGTGCCAGCAGTGAGACAGGGAACACTGAAGCTTTCTTT
-	-	TRBV30	TRBJ2-7	CAWSAGNYEQYF	TGTGCCTGGTCGGCAGGAAACTACGAGCAGTACTTC
-	-	TRBV30	TRBJ1-1	CAWSQGGYTEAFF	TGTGCCTGGAGTCAGGGAGGGTACACTGAAGCTTTCTTT
TRBD2	once	TRBV14	TRBJ2-3	CASSHVLPGLAPDTQYF	TGTGCCAGCAGCCATGTCCTTCCGGGACTAGCGCCCGATACGCAGTATTTT
TRBD1	-	TRBV7-9	TRBJ2-5	CASSYVGTDQETQYF	TGTGCCAGCAGCTATGTAGGGACAGACCAAGAGACCCAGTACTTC
TRBD1	-	TRBV5-4	TRBJ2-5	CASRPGQGNLETQYF	TGTGCCAGCAGGCCGGGACAGGGTAATTTAGAGACCCAGTACTTC
TRBD1	-	TRBV7-9	TRBJ1-4	CASSLGTGDEKLFF	TGTGCCAGCAGCTTAGGGACAGGGGATGAAAAACTGTTTTTT
-	-	TRBV28	TRBJ2-7	CASSPRGSSYEQYF	TGTGCCAGCAGTCCCCGTGGTAGTTCCTACGAGCAGTACTTC
TRBD2	-	TRBV7-2	TRBJ2-3	CASSLGGSGGLQYF	TGTGCCAGCAGCTTAGGAGGTAGCGGGGGCCTGCAGTATTTT
-	few	TRBV11-3	TRBJ2-5	CASSSATDKETQYF	TGTGCCAGCAGCTCCGCAACGGACAAAGAGACCCAGTACTTC
-	-	TRBV7-2	TRBJ2-3	CASNLRLERTDTQYF	TGTGCCAGCAACTTGAGGCTGGAGAGGACAGATACGCAGTATTTT
TRBD1	-	TRBV7-9	TRBJ1-2	CASSPSGQGSGGYTF	TGTGCCAGCAGCCCGAGTGGACAGGGAAGCGGTGGCTACACCTTC
TRBD1	-	TRBV6-5	TRBJ2-2	CASRTPGQGAGELFF	TGTGCCAGCAGAACCCCGGGACAGGGGGCCGGGGAGCTGTTTTTT
-	-	TRBV6-4	TRBJ2-1	CASSRSFGAMNEQFF	TGTGCCAGCAGTCGTAGCTTTGGTGCAATGAATGAGCAGTTCTTC
-	once	TRBV28	TRBJ2-5	CASSSLWVGGGETQYF	TGTGCCAGCAGTTCCCTGTGGGTTGGGGGCGGGGAGACCCAGTACTTC
TRBD2	-	TRBV28	TRBJ2-3	CASSTAGLAVRADTQYF	TGTGCCAGCAGCACAGCTGGGCTAGCGGTTAGAGCAGATACGCAGTATTTT
-	-	TRBV14	TRBJ1-1	CASSVQQRTEAFF	TGTGCCAGCAGCGTGCAACAACGAACTGAAGCTTTCTTT
TRBD1	once	TRBV28	TRBJ2-7	CASSLYNYKRDSSHEQYF	TGTGCCAGCAGTTTATATAACTATAAACGGGACAGCTCCCACGAGCAGTACTTC
TRBD2	once	TRBV5-4	TRBJ2-1	CASSLDFGGGLAGEDEQFF	TGTGCCAGCAGCTTGGATTTCGGGGGTGGACTAGCGGGAGAGGATGAGCAGTTCTTC
TRBD1	once	TRBV4-2	TRBJ2-7	CASSQGIRSGTGASYEQYF	TGTGCCAGCAGCCAAGGGATTAGATCGGGGACAGGCGCATCCTACGAGCAGTACTTC
TRBD1	-	TRBV19	TRBJ2-7	CASSIAGTGASHEQYF	TGTGCCAGTAGTATAGCGGGGACAGGGGCGTCCCACGAGCAGTACTTC
TRBD2	-	TRBV10-3	TRBJ2-2	CAIGTSANTGELFF	TGTGCCATTGGGACTAGCGCGAACACCGGGGAGCTGTTTTTT
-	-	TRBV2	TRBJ2-5	CASRGGGQETQYF	TGTGCCAGCAGGGGAGGGGGCCAAGAGACCCAGTACTTC
TRBD1	-	TRBV11-2	TRBJ1-6	CASSADRGSYNSPLHF	TGTGCCAGCAGCGCAGACAGGGGTTCCTATAATTCACCCCTCCACTTT
TRBD2	-	TRBV5-6	TRBJ2-1	CASSRWAREGEQFF	TGTGCCAGCAGCCGTTGGGCACGGGAGGGTGAGCAGTTCTTC
TRBD1	once	TRBV29-1	TRBJ2-3	CSADTTDRALTDTQYF	TGCAGCGCCGATACCACCGACAGGGCCCTCACAGATACGCAGTATTTT
-	-	TRBV28	TRBJ2-7	CASRPPGVREQYF	TGTGCCAGCAGGCCCCCGGGAGTACGGGAGCAGTACTTC
TRBD1	-	TRBV9	TRBJ1-6	CASSQGANSPLHF	TGTGCCAGTTCCCAGGGGGCTAATTCACCCCTCCACTTT
TRBD1	-	TRBV9	TRBJ2-7	CASSSGTALTYEQYF	TGTGCCAGCAGCTCCGGGACAGCTTTGACCTACGAGCAGTACTTC
-	-	TRBV28	TRBJ2-7	CASRPDRHEQYF	TGTGCCAGCAGACCAGACAGGCACGAGCAGTACTTC
TRBD1	-	TRBV28	TRBJ2-7	CASSLPLGTGGNEQYF	TGTGCCAGCAGTTTACCCTTGGGGACAGGGGGCAACGAGCAGTACTTC
-	-	TRBV5-4	TRBJ2-2	CASSSQGNTGELFF	TGTGCCAGCAGTTCACAGGGAAACACCGGGGAGCTGTTTTTT
TRBD2	-	TRBV20-1	TRBJ2-3	CGGLAGITQYF	TGCGGGGGGCTAGCGGGAATTACGCAGTATTTT
TRBD2	-	TRBV4-2	TRBJ2-7	CASSPHGTSGSRYEQYF	TGTGCCAGCAGCCCTCATGGGACTAGCGGGAGTAGGTACGAGCAGTACTTC
TRBD1	-	TRBV10-3	TRBJ1-1	CAISPDRATEAFF	TGTGCCATCAGCCCGGACAGGGCTACTGAAGCTTTCTTT
-	-	TRBV7-9	TRBJ2-7	CASTMGGSNEQYF	TGTGCCAGTACCATGGGGGGATCTAACGAGCAGTACTTC
TRBD1	-	TRBV18	TRBJ1-4	CASSPRTGFATNEKLFF	TGTGCCAGCTCACCAAGGACAGGGTTTGCAACTAATGAAAAACTGTTTTTT
TRBD1	-	TRBV2	TRBJ2-7	CASSRDRVSYEQYF	TGTGCCAGCAGTCGGGACAGGGTCTCCTACGAGCAGTACTTC
-	-	TRBV7-2	TRBJ1-1	CASSSNRNTEAFF	TGTGCCAGCAGCTCGAACAGGAACACTGAAGCTTTCTTT
-	-	TRBV11-2	TRBJ2-7	CASSLETRYEQYF	TGTGCCAGCAGCTTAGAGACACGGTACGAGCAGTACTTC
TRBD2	-	TRBV2	TRBJ2-3	CAIKLAGFTDTQYF	TGTGCCATCAAGCTAGCGGGATTCACAGATACGCAGTATTTT
TRBD1	-	TRBV7-2	TRBJ1-2	CASSLARGRLSGYTF	TGTGCCAGCAGCTTAGCCAGGGGGCGTCTAAGCGGCTACACCTTC
-	-	TRBV28	TRBJ2-5	CASSIRHIETQYF	TGTGCCAGCAGTATCCGACACATAGAGACCCAGTACTTC